A selection of T cell receptor beta chains follows, all from one sample in a study of CD4 T cells in relation to SARS-CoV-2 and coronaviruses. Antigens of these TCRs are unknown. Here immunoSEQ multiplex PCR was the method, and the copy in TCRdb shows in-frame clones only, minus some. The sample has 20,000 to 30,000 clones, around three quarters seen once. Sequencing was done on a sample of CD4+ T cells from PBMCs, cultured in vitro. The origin of the receptors is a human donor in good health. The conserved cysteine and the conserved F or W are not part of the CDR3 here. The order of the fields is CDR3 length, J gene, V gene, D gene, CDR3 protein. D genes are given only for firm matches.

>11|TRBJ1-5|TRBV5-1|.
ASSLGLDQPQH
>9|TRBJ2-7|TRBV7-2|.
ASSRGPLQY
>15|TRBJ2-1|TRBV5-1|TRBD2
ASSWTSGGAQYNEQF
>19|TRBJ2-4|TRBV23-1|TRBD1
ASSPPRYRGEWVVAKNIQY
>17|TRBJ2-3|TRBV3-1/TRBV3-2|TRBD1
ASSQEPLRTGQNTDTQY
>14|TRBJ2-7|TRBV11-2|TRBD2
ASSTAGLAGEYEQY
>13|TRBJ2-1|TRBV7-2|.
ASSPWGAMGNEQF
>15|TRBJ2-2|TRBV6-2/TRBV6-3|TRBD2
ASSFRTGGPDTGELF
>13|TRBJ2-2|TRBV11-2|TRBD2
ASSRTSVSTGELF
>14|TRBJ1-2|TRBV7-2|TRBD1
ASSLGYRGRSYGYT
>13|TRBJ1-3|TRBV11-3|.
ASSLSPGDGNTIY
>14|TRBJ2-1|TRBV3-1/TRBV3-2|TRBD2
ASSQGTSETYNEQF
>12|TRBJ2-3|TRBV18|TRBD1
ASSRGTGSDTQY
>14|TRBJ2-3|TRBV4-2|TRBD2
ASSQEAAGAGDTQY
>12|TRBJ2-3|TRBV19|TRBD2
ASTMTSGTDTQY
>12|TRBJ2-1|TRBV19|.
ASSIAGIYNEQF
>12|TRBJ2-7|TRBV7-2|TRBD1
ASSSDRGPYEQY
>12|TRBJ1-2|TRBV5-6|TRBD1
ASRHMTGWGGYT
>12|TRBJ2-7|TRBV28|.
ASRPGGTSYEQY
>10|TRBJ2-7|TRBV2|.
ASSDEGYEQY
>15|TRBJ1-3|TRBV9|TRBD1
ASSESGGTGSGNTIY
>14|TRBJ2-1|TRBV10-3|.
AIKRGLAADYNEQF
>15|TRBJ1-5|TRBV2|TRBD1
ASSHGQGGYGNQPQH
>13|TRBJ2-2|TRBV11-2|.
ASSLLGPGVGELF
>11|TRBJ2-3|TRBV4-1|.
ASSFTGQDTQY